This record looks at one T cell receptor (beta chain) sequence and its context. The antigen remains unidentified. Per the germline V gene, CDR1 is SGHNT and CDR2 is YENEEA. V lost 2 bases to trimming and J lost 6 bases, with 6 bases between them. The CDR3 spans 12 residues. Sequencing was performed with immunoSEQ multiplex PCR; in TCRdb, only in-frame clones are kept and a portion is missing. This table has tens of thousands of clones, around 96% appearing once. These data belong to a study of graft-versus-host responses after intestinal transplantation. Study findings and constraints: GvH clones turned up in recipient marrow; some had shown up first in ileum or blood. Early after transplant, HvG declines were associated with peak levels of circulating GvH clones.

This rearrangement joins TRBV11-3 to TRBJ2-3; D uncertain. The sample consisted of unstimulated CD8+ T cells sorted from spleen or lymph node cells, taken before transplant. The sequence derives from a human donor who was the organ donor for an intestinal transplant. Here the CDR3 reads CASSLSGDTQYF. The CDR3 nucleotides are TGTGCCAGCAGCTTAAGTGGGGATACGCAGTATTTT.